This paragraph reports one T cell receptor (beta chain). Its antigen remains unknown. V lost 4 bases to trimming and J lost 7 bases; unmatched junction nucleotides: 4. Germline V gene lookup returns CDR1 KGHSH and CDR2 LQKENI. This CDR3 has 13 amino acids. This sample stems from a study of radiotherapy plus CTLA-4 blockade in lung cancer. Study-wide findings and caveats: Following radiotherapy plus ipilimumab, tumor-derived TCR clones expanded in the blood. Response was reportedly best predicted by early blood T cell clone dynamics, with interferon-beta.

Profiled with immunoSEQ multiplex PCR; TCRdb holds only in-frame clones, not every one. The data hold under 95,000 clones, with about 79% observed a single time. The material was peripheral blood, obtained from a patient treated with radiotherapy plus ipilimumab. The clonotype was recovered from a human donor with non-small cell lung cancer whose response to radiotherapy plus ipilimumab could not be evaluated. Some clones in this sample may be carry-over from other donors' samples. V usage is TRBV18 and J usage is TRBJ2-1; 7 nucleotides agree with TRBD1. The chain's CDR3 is CASSLTGVNEQFF. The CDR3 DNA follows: TGTGCCAGCTCACTAACAGGGGTTAATGAGCAGTTCTTC.